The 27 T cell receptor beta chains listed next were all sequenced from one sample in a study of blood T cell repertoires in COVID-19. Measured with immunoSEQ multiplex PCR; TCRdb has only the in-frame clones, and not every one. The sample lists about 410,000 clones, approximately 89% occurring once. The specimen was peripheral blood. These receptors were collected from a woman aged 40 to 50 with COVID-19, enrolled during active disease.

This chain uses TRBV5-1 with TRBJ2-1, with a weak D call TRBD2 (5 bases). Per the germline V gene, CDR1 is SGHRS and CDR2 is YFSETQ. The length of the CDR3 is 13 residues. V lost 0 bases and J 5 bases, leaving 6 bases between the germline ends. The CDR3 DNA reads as TGCGCCAGCAGCTTGGGACTACACAATGAGCAGTTCTTC. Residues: CASSLGLHNEQFF.

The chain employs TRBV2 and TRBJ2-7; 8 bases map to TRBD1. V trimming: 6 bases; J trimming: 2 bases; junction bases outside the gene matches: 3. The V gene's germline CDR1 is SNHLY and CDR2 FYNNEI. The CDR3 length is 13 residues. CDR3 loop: CASSRQGPYEQYF. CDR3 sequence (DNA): TGTGCCAGCAGCAGACAGGGGCCCTACGAGCAGTACTTC. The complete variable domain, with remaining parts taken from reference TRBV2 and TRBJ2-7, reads EPEVTQTPSHQVTQMGQEVILRCVPISNHLYFYWYRQILGQKVEFLVSFYNNEISEKSEIFDDQFSVERPDGSNFTLKIRSTKLEDSAMYFCASSRQGPYEQYFGPGTRLTVT.

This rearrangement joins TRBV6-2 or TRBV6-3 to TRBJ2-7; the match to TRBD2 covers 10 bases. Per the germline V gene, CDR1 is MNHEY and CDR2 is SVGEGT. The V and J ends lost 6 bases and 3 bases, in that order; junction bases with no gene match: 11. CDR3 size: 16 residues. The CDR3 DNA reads TGTGCCAGCAGCCGATTAGGACTAGCGGCGGACTACGAGCAGTACTTC. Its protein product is CASSRLGLAADYEQYF.

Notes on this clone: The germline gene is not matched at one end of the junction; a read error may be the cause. This CDR3 is CASSQGVAGDISYSEQFF. In nucleotides, the CDR3 is TGCGCCAGCAGCCAGGGGGTAGCGGGGGATATCTCCTACAGTGAGCAGTTCTTC. The chain uses TRBV4-3 and TRBJ2-1; 9 nucleotides align to TRBD2. Per germline, CDR1 LGHNA and CDR2 YSLEER. This CDR3 has 18 amino acids.

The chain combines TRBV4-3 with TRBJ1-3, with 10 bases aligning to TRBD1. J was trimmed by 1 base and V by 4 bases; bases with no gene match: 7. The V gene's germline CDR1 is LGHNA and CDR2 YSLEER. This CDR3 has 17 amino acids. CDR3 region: CASSLGRGQGSGNTIYF. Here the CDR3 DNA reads TGCGCCAGCAGCCTCGGCCGGGGACAGGGGTCTGGAAACACCATATATTTT.

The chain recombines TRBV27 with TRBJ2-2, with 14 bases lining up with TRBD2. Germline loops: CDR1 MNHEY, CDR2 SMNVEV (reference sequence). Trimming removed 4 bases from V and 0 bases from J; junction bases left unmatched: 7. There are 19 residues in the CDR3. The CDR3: CASSSRLAGGIPNTGELFF. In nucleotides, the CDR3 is TGTGCCAGCAGTTCTCGACTAGCGGGGGGGATTCCGAACACCGGGGAGCTGTTTTTT.

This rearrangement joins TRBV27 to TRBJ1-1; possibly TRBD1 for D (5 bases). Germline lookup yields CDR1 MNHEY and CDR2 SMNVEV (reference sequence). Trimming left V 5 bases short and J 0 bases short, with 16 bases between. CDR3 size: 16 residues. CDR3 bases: TGTGCCAGCAGTCTGCAGACAGCTAGGATGAACACTGAAGCTTTCTTT. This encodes CASSLQTARMNTEAFF.

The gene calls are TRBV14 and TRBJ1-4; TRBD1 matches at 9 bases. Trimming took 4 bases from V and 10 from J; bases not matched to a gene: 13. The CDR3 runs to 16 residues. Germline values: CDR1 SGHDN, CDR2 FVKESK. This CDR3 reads CASSPTDGTGFRKLFF. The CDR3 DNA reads TGTGCCAGCAGCCCTACAGACGGGACAGGGTTTAGAAAACTGTTTTTT.

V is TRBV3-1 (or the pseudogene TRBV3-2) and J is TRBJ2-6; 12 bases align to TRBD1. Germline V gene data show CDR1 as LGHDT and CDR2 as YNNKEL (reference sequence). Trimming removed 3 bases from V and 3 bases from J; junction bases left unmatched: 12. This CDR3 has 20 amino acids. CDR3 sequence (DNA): TGTGCCAGCAGCCAGGGGCCACCGGGACAGGGGGCGGGTGGGGCCAACGTCCTGACTTTC. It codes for CASSQGPPGQGAGGANVLTF.

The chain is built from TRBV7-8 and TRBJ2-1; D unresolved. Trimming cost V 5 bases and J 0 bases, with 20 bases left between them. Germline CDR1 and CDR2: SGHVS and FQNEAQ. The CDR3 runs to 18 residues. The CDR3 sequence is CASSDPYRRSSSYNEQFF. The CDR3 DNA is TGTGCCAGCAGCGACCCGTACCGAAGGTCTAGCTCCTACAATGAGCAGTTCTTC.

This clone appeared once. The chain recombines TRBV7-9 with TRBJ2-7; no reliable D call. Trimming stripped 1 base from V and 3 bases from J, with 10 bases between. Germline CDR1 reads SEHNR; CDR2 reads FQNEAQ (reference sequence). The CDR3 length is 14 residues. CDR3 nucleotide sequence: TGTGCCAGCAGCTTAGGGCAGATCAACTACGAGCAGTACTTC. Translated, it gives CASSLGQINYEQYF.

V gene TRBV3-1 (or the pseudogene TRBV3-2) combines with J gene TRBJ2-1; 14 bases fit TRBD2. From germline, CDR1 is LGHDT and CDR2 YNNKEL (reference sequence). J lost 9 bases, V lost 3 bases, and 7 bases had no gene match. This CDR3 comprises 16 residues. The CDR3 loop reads CASSQTGTSGRTEQFF. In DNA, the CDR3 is TGTGCCAGCAGCCAGACCGGGACTAGCGGGAGAACTGAGCAGTTCTTC.

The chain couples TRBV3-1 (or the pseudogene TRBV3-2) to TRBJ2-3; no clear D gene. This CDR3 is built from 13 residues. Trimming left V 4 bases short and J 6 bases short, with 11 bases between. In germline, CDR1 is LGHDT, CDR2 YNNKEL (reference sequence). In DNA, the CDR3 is TGTGCCAGCAGCCCCAGCTGGGCGGATACGCAGTATTTT. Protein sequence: CASSPSWADTQYF.

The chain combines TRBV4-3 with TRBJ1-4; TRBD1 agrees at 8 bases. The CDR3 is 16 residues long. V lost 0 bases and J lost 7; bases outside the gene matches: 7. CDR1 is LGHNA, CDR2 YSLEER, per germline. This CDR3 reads CASSQDRGQGFEKLFF. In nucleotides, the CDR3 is TGCGCCAGCAGCCAAGATAGAGGACAGGGTTTTGAAAAACTGTTTTTT.

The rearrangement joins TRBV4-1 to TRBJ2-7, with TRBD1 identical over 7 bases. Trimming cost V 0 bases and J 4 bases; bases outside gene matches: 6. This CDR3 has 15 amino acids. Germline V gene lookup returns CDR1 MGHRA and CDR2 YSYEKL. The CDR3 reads CASSQDKGAPYEQYF. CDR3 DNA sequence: TGCGCCAGCAGCCAAGATAAGGGGGCACCGTACGAGCAGTACTTC.

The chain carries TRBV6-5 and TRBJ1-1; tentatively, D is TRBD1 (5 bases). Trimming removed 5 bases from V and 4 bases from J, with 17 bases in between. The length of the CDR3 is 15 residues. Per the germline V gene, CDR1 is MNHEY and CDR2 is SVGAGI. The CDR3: CASSPEGRGGTEAFF. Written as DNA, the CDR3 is TGTGCCAGCAGTCCCGAGGGGAGGGGAGGCACTGAAGCTTTCTTT.

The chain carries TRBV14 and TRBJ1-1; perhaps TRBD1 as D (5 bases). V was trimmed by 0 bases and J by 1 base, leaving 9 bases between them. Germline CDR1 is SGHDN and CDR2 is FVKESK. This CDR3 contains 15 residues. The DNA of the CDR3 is TGTGCCAGCAGCCAAGATCTTACAGGGAACACTGAAGCTTTCTTT. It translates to CASSQDLTGNTEAFF.

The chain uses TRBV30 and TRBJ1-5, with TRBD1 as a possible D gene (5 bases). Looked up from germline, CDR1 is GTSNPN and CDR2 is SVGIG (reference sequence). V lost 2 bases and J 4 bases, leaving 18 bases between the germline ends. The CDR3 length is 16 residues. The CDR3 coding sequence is TGTGCCTGGAGTTCCGGGGGATCTCTCTGGAATCAGCCCCAGCATTTT. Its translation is CAWSSGGSLWNQPQHF.

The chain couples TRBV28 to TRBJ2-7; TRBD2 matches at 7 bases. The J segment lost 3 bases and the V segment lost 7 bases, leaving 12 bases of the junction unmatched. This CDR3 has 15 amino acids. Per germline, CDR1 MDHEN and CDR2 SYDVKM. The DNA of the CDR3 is TGTGCCAGCAACCTCGGGTCGGGGAGGGGCTACGAGCAGTACTTC. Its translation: CASNLGSGRGYEQYF. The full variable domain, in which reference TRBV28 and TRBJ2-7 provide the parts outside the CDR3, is DVKVTQSSRYLVKRTGEKVFLECVQDMDHENMFWYRQDPGLGLRLIYFSYDVKMKEKGDIPEGYSVSREKKERFSLILESASTNQTSMYLCASNLGSGRGYEQYFGPGTRLTVT.

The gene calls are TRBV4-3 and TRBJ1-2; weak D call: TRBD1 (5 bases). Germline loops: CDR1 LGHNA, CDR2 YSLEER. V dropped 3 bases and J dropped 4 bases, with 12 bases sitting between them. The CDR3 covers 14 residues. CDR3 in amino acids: CASSQDDRAYGYTF. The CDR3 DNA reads TGCGCCAGCAGCCAGGACGACAGAGCCTATGGCTACACCTTC.

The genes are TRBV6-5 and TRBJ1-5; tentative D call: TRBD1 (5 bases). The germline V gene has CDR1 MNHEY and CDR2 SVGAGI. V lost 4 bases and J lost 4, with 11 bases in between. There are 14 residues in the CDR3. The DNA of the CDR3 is TGTGCCAGCAGTTTCCCTGACAGAAATCAGCCCCAGCATTTT. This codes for CASSFPDRNQPQHF.

This chain's CDR3 is CASRGGVGGYGYTF. The CDR3 DNA sequence: TGTGCCAGCAGAGGGGGGGTTGGAGGCTATGGCTACACCTTC. The V call is TRBV28, the J call TRBJ1-2, with D possibly TRBD1 on 6 matching bases. Germline V CDR1 and CDR2: MDHEN, SYDVKM. V lost 6 bases to trimming and J lost 4 bases, with 15 bases between them. This CDR3 region has 14 residues.

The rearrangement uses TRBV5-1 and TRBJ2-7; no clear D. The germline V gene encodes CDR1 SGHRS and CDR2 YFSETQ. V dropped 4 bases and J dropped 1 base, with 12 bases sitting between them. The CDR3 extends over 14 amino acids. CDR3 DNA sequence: TGCGCCAGCAGCGAGGCAGCACTATCCTACGAGCAGTACTTC. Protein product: CASSEAALSYEQYF. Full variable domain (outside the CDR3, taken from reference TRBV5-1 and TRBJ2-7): KAGVTQTPRYLIKTRGQQVTLSCSPISGHRSVSWYQQTPGQGLQFLFEYFSETQRNKGNFPGRFSGRQFSNSRSEMNVSTLELGDSALYLCASSEAALSYEQYFGPGTRLTVT.

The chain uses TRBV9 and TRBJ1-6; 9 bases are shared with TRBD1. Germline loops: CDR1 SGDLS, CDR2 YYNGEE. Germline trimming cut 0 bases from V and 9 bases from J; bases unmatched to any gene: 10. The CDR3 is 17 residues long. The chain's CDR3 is CASSVGVTGGEGSPLHF. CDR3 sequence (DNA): TGTGCCAGCAGCGTAGGGGTTACAGGGGGCGAAGGTTCACCCCTCCACTTT.

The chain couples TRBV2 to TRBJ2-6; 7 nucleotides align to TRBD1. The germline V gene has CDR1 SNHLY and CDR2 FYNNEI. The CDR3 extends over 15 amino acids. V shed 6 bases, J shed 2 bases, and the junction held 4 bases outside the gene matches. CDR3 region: CASRIDRAGANVLTF. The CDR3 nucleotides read TGTGCCAGCAGGATCGACAGGGCTGGGGCCAACGTCCTGACTTTC. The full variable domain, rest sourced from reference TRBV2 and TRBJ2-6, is EPEVTQTPSHQVTQMGQEVILRCVPISNHLYFYWYRQILGQKVEFLVSFYNNEISEKSEIFDDQFSVERPDGSNFTLKIRSTKLEDSAMYFCASRIDRAGANVLTFGAGSRLTVL.

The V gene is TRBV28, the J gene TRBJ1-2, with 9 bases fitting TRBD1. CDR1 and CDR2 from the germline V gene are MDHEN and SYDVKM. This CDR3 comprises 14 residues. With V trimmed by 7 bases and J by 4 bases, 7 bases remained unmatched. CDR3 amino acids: CASNIQGAGYGYTF. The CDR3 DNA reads TGTGCCAGCAACATACAGGGGGCAGGCTATGGCTACACCTTC.

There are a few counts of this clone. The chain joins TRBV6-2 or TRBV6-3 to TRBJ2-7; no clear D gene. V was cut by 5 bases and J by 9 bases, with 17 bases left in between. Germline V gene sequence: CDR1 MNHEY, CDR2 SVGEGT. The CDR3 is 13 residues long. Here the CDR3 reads CASSQLPLYWQYF. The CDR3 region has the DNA TGTGCCAGCAGTCAACTACCCCTTTACTGGCAGTACTTC.